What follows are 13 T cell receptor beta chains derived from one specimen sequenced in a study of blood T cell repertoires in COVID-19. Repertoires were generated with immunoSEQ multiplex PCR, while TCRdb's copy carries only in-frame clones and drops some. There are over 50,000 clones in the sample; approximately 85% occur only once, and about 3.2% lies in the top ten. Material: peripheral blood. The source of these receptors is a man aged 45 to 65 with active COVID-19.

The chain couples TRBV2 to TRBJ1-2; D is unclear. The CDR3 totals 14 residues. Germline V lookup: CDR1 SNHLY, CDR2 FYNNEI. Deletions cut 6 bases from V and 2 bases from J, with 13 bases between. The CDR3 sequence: CASRSLRLNYGYTF. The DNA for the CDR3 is TGTGCCAGCAGAAGCCTCCGGTTGAACTATGGCTACACCTTC.

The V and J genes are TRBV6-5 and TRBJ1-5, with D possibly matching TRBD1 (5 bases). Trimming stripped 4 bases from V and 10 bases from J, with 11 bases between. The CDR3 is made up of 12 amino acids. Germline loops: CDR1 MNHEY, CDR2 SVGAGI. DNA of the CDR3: TGTGCCAGCAGTTCGGCCGGGACTCCCCAGCATTTT. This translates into CASSSAGTPQHF.

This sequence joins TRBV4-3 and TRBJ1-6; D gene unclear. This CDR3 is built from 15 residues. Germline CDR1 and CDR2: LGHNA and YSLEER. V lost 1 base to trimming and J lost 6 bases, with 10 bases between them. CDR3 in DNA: TGCGCCAGCAGCCAAGTGGAGGTTGGTAATTCACCCCTCCACTTT. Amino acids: CASSQVEVGNSPLHF.

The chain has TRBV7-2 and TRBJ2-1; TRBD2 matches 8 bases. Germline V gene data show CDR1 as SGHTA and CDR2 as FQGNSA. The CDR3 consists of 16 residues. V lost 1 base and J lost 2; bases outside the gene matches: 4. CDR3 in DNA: TGTGCCAGCAGCTTAGTCGGGGGGGGTACCTACAATGAGCAGTTCTTC. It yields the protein CASSLVGGGTYNEQFF. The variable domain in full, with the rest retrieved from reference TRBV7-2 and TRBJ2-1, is GAGVSQSPSNKVTEKGKDVELRCDPISGHTALYWYRQSLGQGLEFLIYFQGNSAPDKSGLPSDRFSAERTGGSVSTLTIQRTQQEDSAVYLCASSLVGGGTYNEQFFGPGTRLTVL.

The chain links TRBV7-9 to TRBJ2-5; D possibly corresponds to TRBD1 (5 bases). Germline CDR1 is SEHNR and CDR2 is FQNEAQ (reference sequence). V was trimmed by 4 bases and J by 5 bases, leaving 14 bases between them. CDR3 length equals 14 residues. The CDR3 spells CASSSFDSPETQYF. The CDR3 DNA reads TGTGCCAGCAGCTCATTCGACAGCCCCGAGACCCAGTACTTC.

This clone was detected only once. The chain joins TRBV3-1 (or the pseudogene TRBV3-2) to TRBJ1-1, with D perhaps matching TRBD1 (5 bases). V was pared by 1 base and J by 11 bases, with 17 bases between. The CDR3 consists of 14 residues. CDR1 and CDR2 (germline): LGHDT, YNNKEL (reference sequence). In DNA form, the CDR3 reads TGTGCCAGCAGCCAAGGATCAGGGATGGGAGGGGCTTTCTTT. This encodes CASSQGSGMGGAFF.

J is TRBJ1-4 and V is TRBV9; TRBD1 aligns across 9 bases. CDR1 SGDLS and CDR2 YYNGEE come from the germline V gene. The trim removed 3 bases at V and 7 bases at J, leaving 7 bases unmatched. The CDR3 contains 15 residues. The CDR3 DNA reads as TGTGCCAGCAGCGGAATCGGGACAGGGAGTGAAAAACTGTTTTTT. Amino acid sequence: CASSGIGTGSEKLFF.

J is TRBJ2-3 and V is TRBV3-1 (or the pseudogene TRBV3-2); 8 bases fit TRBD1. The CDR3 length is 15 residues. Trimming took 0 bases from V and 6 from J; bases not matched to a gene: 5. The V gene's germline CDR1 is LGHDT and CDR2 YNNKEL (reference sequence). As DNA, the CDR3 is TGTGCCAGCAGCCAAGATCTCGGACAGGGCGATACGCAGTATTTT. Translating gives CASSQDLGQGDTQYF.

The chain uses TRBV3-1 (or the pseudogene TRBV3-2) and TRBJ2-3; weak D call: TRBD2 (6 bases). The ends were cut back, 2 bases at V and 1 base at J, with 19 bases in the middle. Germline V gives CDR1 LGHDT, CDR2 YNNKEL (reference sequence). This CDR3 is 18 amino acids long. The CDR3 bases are TGTGCCAGCAGCCAACGCGCGCCTCTGACGGGGGGCACAGATACGCAGTATTTT. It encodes CASSQRAPLTGGTDTQYF.

CDR3 sequence: CASSGSKGITNEKLFF. CDR3 in DNA: TGTGCCAGTAGTGGCTCGAAGGGGATCACTAATGAAAAACTGTTTTTT. The chain recombines TRBV19 with TRBJ1-4; D is perhaps TRBD1 (5 bases). CDR3 length: 16 residues. Between the trimmed V and J ends, which lost 5 bases and 2 bases, there was a span of 15 bases. Per the germline V gene, CDR1 is LNHDA and CDR2 is SQIVND (reference sequence).

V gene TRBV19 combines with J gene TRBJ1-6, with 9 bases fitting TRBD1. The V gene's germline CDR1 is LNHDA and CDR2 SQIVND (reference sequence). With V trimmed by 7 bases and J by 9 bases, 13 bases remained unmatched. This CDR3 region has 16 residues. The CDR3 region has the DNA TGTGCCAGTACGCGGGACAGGGACAGCCGGAGTTCACCCCTCCACTTT. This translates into CASTRDRDSRSSPLHF. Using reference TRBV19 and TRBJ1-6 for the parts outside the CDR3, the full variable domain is DGGITQSPKYLFRKEGQNVTLSCEQNLNHDAMYWYRQDPGQGLRLIYYSQIVNDFQKGDIAEGYSVSREKKESFPLTVTSAQKNPTAFYLCASTRDRDSRSSPLHFGNGTRLTVT.

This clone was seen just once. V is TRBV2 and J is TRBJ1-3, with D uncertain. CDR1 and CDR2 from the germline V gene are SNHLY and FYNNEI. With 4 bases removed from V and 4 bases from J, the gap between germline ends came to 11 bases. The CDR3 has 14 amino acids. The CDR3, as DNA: TGTGCCAGCAGTGTGCGGGAGGCAGGAAACACCATATATTTT. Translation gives CASSVREAGNTIYF.

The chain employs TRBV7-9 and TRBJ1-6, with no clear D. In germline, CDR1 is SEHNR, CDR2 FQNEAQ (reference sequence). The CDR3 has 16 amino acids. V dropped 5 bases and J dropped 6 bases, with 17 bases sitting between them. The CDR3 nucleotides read TGTGCCAGCAGCCGCCTTCCGGAGGCTCTTAATTCACCCCTCCACTTT. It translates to CASSRLPEALNSPLHF.